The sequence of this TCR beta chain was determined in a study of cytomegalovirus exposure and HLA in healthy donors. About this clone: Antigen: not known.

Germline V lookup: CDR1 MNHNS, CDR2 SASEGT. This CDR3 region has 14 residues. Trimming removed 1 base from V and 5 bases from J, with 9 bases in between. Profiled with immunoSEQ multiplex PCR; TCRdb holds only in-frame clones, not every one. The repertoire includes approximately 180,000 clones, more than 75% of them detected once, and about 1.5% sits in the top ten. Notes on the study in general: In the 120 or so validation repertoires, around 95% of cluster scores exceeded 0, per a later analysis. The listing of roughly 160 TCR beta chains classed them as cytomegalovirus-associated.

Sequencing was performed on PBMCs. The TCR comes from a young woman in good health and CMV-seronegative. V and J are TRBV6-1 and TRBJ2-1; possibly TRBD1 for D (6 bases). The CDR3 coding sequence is TGTGCCAGCAGTGAAGGGACAGTTAACAATGAGCAGTTCTTC. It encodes CASSEGTVNNEQFF.